This record concerns one TCR beta chain sequence. The antigen is unknown. Trimming pared 3 bases from V and 8 bases from J, leaving 17 bases between. CDR3 length: 15 amino acids. From germline, CDR1 is SGHTA and CDR2 FQGTGA. As defined, naive CD8 cells were CD45RO-negative and positively selected for CCR7, with terminally differentiated effector memory CD45RA+ cells excluded. This record comes from a study of shared clonotypes between healthy human individuals. Deep-level assay runs were performed. Sorted subsets were amplified in replicate PCRs using around 0.2 ug DNA, 30,000 to 35,000 T cell genomes. Produced via immunoSEQ multiplex PCR; TCRdb's table is partial and in-frame only. This table has about 1,900,000 clones, approximately 94% appearing once. Study observations and caveats: Across subsets, estimated richness was generally greater for naive than for memory populations.

Sequenced input: naive CD8+ T cells sorted from blood. The TCR comes from a man aged 18 to 29 in good health. This sequence joins TRBV7-3 and TRBJ2-1; D may match TRBD1 or TRBD2 (5 bases each). CDR3 nucleotide sequence: TGTGCCAGCAGCTTTTCAGGGAGTAGGTTTGATGAGCAGTTCTTC. This encodes CASSFSGSRFDEQFF.